This section outlines one T cell receptor beta chain sequence together with its context. Its antigen specificity is not known. Base-call qualities are not available, and no considerably larger clone is one nucleotide away. Taken from the germline V gene, the CDR1 and CDR2 loops are SGHRS and YFSETQ. The CDR3 goes from the cysteine to the phenylalanine over 17 residues. Here the CDR3 DNA is all that survives: 51 bases in frame from base 1. Cut back by 1 base and 0 bases, the V and J ends lie 13 bases apart. Library construction relied on the immunoSEQ multiplex PCR assay. T cell repertoires were profiled by deep sequencing of rearranged TCR beta loci, alongside multiparametric flow cytometry. In TCRdb, the immuneACCESS table is reduced to in-frame sequences with V and J assigned. These tables do not hold every clone; where another copy was compared, an unresolved V gene accounts for under half, and the others remain unexplained. For this sample the table gives about 160,000 clones, of which roughly nine tenths were detected only once. The ten largest make up about 4.3% of the sample.

The data are from a study of lymphopenia after photon versus proton radiotherapy (dated by TCRdb to between 2017 and 2020). For the study in its entirety: In patients with gastrointestinal tumors who developed high-grade lymphopenia, the study compared the immunological effects of photon radiation therapy with those of proton radiation therapy. The study aimed to characterize how the two radiation modalities differ in their impact on the immune system. The roughly 21 patients in the cohort had gastrointestinal tumors, were treated with either photon or proton therapy, and subsequently developed lymphopenia.

Overall study outcomes, separate from this receptor: Across the cohort, an inverse correlation was found between a larger post-nadir drop in TCR diversity and overall survival time among patients who died. After the lymphocyte count nadir, photon-treated repertoires showed oligoclonal expansion, especially of CD8+ Temra cells, which drove the drop in diversity. The survival association was assessed only in patients who died, and the authors presented better survival with proton therapy as a possibility rather than a demonstrated result. During treatment, patients who received photon therapy lost naive T cells and TCR diversity and gained effector/memory populations, whereas patients who received proton therapy remained relatively stable.

The specimen comprised peripheral blood, sampled from a patient treated with photon-based radiotherapy. Recombination linked TRBV5-1 to TRBJ1-4; no D segment can be confidently identified. This TCR came from a man over 45 with gastric cancer. The CDR3 in this case is CASSLTENPATNEKLFF. The nucleotides are TGCGCCAGCAGCTTGACGGAGAACCCTGCAACTAATGAAAAACTGTTTTTT.